A selection of T cell receptor beta chains follows, all from one sample in a study of CXCR3-negative and CXCR3-positive naive CD8 T cells. TCRdb processed the 5' RACE reads again and assigns one entry to each CDR3 protein, with no DNA. The table for this sample gives about 40,000 distinct CDR3 sequences. Material: memory CD8+ T cells from blood. Receptors originate from a human donor in good health. Some clones in this sample may be carry-over from other donors' samples. Each CDR3 is given with its conserved first and last residue. Fields, in order: V gene, J gene, clone size, CDR3 protein. A clone size is listed for some rows: how often the clone was seen (once, few, many), or a class if it is expanded.

>TRBV6-2/TRBV6-3|TRBJ1-1|-
CASSYFGGTEAFF
>TRBV20-1|TRBJ2-3|-
CSAREGADTQYF
>TRBV6-4|TRBJ2-2|medium-sized
CASSDSVRSSGELFF
>TRBV2|TRBJ2-1|-
CASRGDSYNEQFF
>TRBV7-6|TRBJ2-7|-
CASSLGEGIFVYEQYF
>TRBV4-3|TRBJ2-7|-
CASSHGTYEQYF
>TRBV7-3|TRBJ2-3|-
CASSLVQADTQYF
>TRBV4-2|TRBJ2-1|-
CASSQDSGTGGNEQFF
>TRBV4-1|TRBJ2-1|-
CASSQDEWSDYNEQFF
>TRBV28|TRBJ2-1|-
CASSSPGLYNEQFF
>TRBV6-2/TRBV6-3|TRBJ2-1|-
CASSYLPSGGTYNEQFF
>TRBV4-2|TRBJ2-3|-
CASSQEMGTRDATQYF
>TRBV27|TRBJ1-5|-
CASSLWGANNQPQHF
>TRBV20-1|TRBJ1-1|-
CSARGQSHTEAFF
>TRBV6-2/TRBV6-3|TRBJ2-3|-
CASSYQPTDTQYF
>TRBV28|TRBJ2-5|-
CASSLRLSETQYF
>TRBV28|TRBJ1-2|-
CASRPPRVYNVGYTF
>TRBV4-2|TRBJ2-3|-
CASSQHTDTQYF
>TRBV4-1|TRBJ2-6|-
CASSQPNIQASSGANVLTF
>TRBV6-2/TRBV6-3|TRBJ1-1|medium-sized
CASRPSDGYTEAFF
>TRBV7-9|TRBJ2-7|-
CASSTTYRGTYEQYF
>TRBV11-2|TRBJ1-3|-
CASSYRSSGNTIYF
>TRBV3-1|TRBJ1-1|-
CASTSGGLFDTEAFF
>TRBV29-1|TRBJ2-7|-
CSVEQGSSYEQYF
>TRBV7-2|TRBJ1-2|-
CASSFPGQFPSPDGYTF
>TRBV15|TRBJ2-7|-
CATSRERGGVYEQYF
>TRBV28|TRBJ1-3|-
CASRTGQGVRSGNTIYF
>TRBV14|TRBJ1-4|-
CASSQYPGTEFATNEKLFF
>TRBV12-3/TRBV12-4|TRBJ2-3|-
CASSHANRDRRDTQYF
>TRBV29-1|TRBJ2-6|-
CSVGQGGYSGANVLTF
>TRBV6-1|TRBJ2-2|-
CASSEGTDTGELFF
>TRBV28|TRBJ1-6|-
CASSLVESSYNSPLHF
>TRBV29-1|TRBJ2-3|-
CSVYGNPSTDTQYF
>TRBV29-1|TRBJ1-1|-
CSVEAGRGNTEAFF
>TRBV7-2|TRBJ2-1|-
CASSHSGGSGDEQFF
>TRBV4-2|TRBJ2-5|-
CASSQDFYMRDQETQYF
>TRBV5-6|TRBJ2-7|-
CASSLFTSGISYEQYF
>TRBV20-1|TRBJ2-2|-
CSASGTGGNDYGELFF
>TRBV5-1|TRBJ1-4|-
CASSQGWGAGEKLFF
>TRBV7-6|TRBJ2-7|-
CASSLGQGVAYEQYF
>TRBV13|TRBJ2-7|-
CASSLKQGVSYEQYF
>TRBV7-8|TRBJ2-1|-
CASSFGRGPLNEQFF
>TRBV29-1|TRBJ2-7|-
CSVAYSYEQYF
>TRBV5-5|TRBJ2-7|-
CASSLRSYENYEQYF
>TRBV29-1|TRBJ2-1|-
CSVTSGDRYNEQFF
>TRBV4-2|TRBJ1-5|-
CASSQAERDVEPQHF
>TRBV12-3/TRBV12-4|TRBJ2-1|-
CASSIDRAYNEQFF
>TRBV7-2|TRBJ2-7|-
CASSAEADEQYF
>TRBV5-6|TRBJ2-1|-
CASSFDRIMGNEQFF
>TRBV9|TRBJ2-1|-
CASSVTSGGASEQFF
>TRBV12-3/TRBV12-4|TRBJ1-2|-
CASSSRLTGDYGYTF
>TRBV7-9|TRBJ1-1|-
CASSPETLGYLSNTEAFF
>TRBV7-9|TRBJ2-1|-
CASSLVAGANEQFF
>TRBV3-1|TRBJ2-1|-
CASSQDEASGAPLSYNEQFF
>TRBV27|TRBJ1-6|medium-sized
CASSLGGGPYNSPLHF
>TRBV4-3|TRBJ2-7|-
CASSEGFSYEQYF
>TRBV6-1|TRBJ2-6|-
CASGDSSGANVLTF
>TRBV6-5|TRBJ2-7|-
CASSYSGGDSYYEQYF
>TRBV29-1|TRBJ2-1|-
CSVEGQGGDEQFF
>TRBV10-3|TRBJ1-1|-
CAISNREGTEAFF